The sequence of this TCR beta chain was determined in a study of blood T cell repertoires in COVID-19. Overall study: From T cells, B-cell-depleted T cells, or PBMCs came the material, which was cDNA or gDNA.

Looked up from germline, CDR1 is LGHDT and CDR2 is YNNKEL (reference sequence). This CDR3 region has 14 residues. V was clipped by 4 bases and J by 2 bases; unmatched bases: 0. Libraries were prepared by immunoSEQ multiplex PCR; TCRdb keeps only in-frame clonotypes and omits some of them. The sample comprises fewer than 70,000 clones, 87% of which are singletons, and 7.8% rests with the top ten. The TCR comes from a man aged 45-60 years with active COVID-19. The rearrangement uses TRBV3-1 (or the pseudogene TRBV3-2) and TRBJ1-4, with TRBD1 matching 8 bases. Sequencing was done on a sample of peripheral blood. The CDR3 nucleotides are TGTGCCAGCAGCCGACAGGGGACTAATGAAAAACTGTTTTTT. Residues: CASSRQGTNEKLFF.